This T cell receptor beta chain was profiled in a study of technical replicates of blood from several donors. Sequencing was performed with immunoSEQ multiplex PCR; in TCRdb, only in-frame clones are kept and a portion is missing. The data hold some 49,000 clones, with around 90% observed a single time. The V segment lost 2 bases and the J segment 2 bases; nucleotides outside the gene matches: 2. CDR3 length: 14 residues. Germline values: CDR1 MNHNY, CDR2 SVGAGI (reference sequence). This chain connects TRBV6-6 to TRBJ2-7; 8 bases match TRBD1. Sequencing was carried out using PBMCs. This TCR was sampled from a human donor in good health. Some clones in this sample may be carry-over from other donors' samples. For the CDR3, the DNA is TGTGCCAGCAGTTACGACAGGGGCCCCTACGAGCAGTACTTC. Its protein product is CASSYDRGPYEQYF.